The T cell receptor beta chain under discussion was sequenced for a study of T cells in Graves' hyperthyroidism and ophthalmopathy. Findings and caveats of the study: Blood held most thyroid clonotypes expanded above 0.001 frequency. Stable hyperthyroidism was separated from ophthalmopathy by a model based on 13 V-J features. Ophthalmopathy was predicted by the model a median of about six months ahead of onset.

Germline values: CDR1 MNHEY, CDR2 SVGEGT. Trimming pared 7 bases from V and 1 base from J, leaving 13 bases between. This CDR3 region has 14 residues. Researchers took RNA transcripts and amplified the TCR beta CDR3 regions from them. First-round RT-PCR of the TCR CDR3 relied on the HTBI primer set. TCRdb reanalysed the multiplex PCR reads using MiXCR and keeps one entry per CDR3 protein. The data show 500,000 to 600,000 distinct CDR3 sequences, with 16% seen just once and roughly 18% held by the top ten. This clonotype was recorded at least ten times. The antigen is not known. For Graves' hyperthyroidism to be stable, ophthalmopathy could not progress within 18 months.

This TCR derives from a woman aged 18-30 years with Graves' hyperthyroidism. J is TRBJ1-2 and V is TRBV6-2 or TRBV6-3, with D unclear. Input material: blood. CDR3 coding DNA: TGTGCCAGCATCCCCGGGCTCCTTAACTATGGCTACACCTTC. Its protein is CASIPGLLNYGYTF.